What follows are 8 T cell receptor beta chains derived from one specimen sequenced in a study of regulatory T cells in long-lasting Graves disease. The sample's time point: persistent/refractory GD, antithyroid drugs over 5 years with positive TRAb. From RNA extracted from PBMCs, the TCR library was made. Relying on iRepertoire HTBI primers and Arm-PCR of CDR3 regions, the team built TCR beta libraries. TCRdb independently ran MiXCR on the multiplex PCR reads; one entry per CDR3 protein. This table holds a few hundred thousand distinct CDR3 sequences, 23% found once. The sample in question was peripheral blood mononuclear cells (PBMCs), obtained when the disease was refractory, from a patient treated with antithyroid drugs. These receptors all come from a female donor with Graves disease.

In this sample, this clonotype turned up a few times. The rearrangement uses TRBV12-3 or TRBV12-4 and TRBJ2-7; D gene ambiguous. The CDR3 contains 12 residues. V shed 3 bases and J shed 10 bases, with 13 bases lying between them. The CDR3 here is CASSFLTSTQYF. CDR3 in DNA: TGTGCCAGCAGTTTCTTGACCTCGACACAGTACTTC.

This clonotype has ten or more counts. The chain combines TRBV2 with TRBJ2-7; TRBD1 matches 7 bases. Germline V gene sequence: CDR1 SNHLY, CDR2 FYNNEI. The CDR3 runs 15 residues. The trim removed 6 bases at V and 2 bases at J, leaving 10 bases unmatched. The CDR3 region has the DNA TGTGCCAGCAGATATGGGACAGTAGAGACCTACGAGCAGTACTTC. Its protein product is CASRYGTVETYEQYF.

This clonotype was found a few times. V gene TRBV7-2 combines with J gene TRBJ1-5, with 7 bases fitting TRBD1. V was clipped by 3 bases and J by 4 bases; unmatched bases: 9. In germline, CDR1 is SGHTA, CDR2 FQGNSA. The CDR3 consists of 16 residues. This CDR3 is CASSLGGTVKNQPQHF. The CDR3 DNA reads TGTGCCAGCAGCTTGGGTGGGACAGTCAAAAATCAGCCCCAGCATTTT.

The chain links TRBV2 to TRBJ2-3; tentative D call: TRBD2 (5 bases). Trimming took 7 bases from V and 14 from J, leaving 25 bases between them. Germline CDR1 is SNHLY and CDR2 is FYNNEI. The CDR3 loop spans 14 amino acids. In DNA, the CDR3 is TGTGCCAGCACCGAAGGGCTAGGGCAAACCGGAGGGTATTTT. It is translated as CASTEGLGQTGGYF.

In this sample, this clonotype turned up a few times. The CDR3 nucleotides read TGTGCCAGCAGTTACTCAGTCCCAACTAATGAAAAACTGTTTTTT. This gives the protein CASSYSVPTNEKLFF. The gene calls are TRBV6-2 or TRBV6-3 and TRBJ1-4; D gene unclear. Deletions cut 0 bases from V and 0 bases from J, with 5 bases between. Germline V CDR1 and CDR2: MNHEY, SVGEGT. CDR3 size: 15 residues.

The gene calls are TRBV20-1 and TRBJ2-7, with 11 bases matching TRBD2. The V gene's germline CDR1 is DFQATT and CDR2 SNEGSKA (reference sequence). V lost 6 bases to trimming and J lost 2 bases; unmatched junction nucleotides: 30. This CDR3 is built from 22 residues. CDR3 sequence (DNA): TGCAGTGCGAAGCCTCGAAAAGACACAAGACAGTCTAGTAGCGGGAGGGCCTACGAGCAGTACTTC. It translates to CSAKPRKDTRQSSSGRAYEQYF.

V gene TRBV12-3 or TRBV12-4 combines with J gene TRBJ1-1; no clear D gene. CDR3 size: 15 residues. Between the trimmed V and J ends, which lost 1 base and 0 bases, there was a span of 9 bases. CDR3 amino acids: CASSLVSKLNTEAFF. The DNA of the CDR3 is TGTGCCAGCAGTTTAGTGAGTAAACTGAACACTGAAGCTTTCTTT.

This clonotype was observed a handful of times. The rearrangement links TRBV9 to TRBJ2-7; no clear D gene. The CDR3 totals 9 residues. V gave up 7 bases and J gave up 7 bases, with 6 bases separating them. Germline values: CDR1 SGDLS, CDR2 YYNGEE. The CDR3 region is CASQVEQYF. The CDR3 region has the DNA TGTGCCAGCCAGGTAGAGCAGTACTTC.